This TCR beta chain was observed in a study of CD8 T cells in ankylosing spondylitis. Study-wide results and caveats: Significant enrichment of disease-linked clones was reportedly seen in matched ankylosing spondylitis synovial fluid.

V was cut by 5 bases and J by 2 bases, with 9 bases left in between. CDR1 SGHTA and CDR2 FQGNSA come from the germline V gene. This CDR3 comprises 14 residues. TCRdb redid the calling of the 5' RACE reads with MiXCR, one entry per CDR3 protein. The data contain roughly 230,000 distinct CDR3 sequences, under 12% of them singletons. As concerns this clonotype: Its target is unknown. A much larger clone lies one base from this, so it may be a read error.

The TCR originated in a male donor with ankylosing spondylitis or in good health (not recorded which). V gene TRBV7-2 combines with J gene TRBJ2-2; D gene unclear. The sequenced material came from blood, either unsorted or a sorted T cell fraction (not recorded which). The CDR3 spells CASSPTTNTGELFF. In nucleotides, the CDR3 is TGTGCCAGCAGCCCGACAACAAACACCGGGGAGCTGTTTTTT.